This T cell receptor beta chain was sequenced during a study of regulatory T cells in long-lasting Graves disease. Whole-study context: Graves' disease counted as persistent after over 5 years of antithyroid drugs with positive TSH receptor antibodies. Study-wide results and caveats: Those with persistent disease had in common more public clonotypes (about 3,000) than new patients (approximately 920). Patients with persistent disease showed a bias toward TRBV28, TRBJ1-2 and TRBJ2-5.

Regarding time point: persistent/refractory GD, antithyroid drugs over 5 years with positive TRAb. Scientists built the TCR library using RNA that was extracted from PBMCs. Staff took around 8.6 milliliters of peripheral blood and put it into EDTA tubes. V was trimmed by 0 bases and J by 3 bases, leaving 5 bases between them. Germline CDR1 reads SGHTA; CDR2 reads FQGTGA. CDR3 length: 13 residues. Combining iRepertoire HTBI primers with Arm-PCR of CDR3 regions, the authors built TCR beta libraries. MiXCR, applied by TCRdb to the multiplex PCR reads, yields one record per CDR3 protein. This table has about 340,000 distinct CDR3 sequences, 20% appearing once. A remark on this clonotype: Its antigen is currently unknown.

The V call is TRBV7-3, the J call TRBJ1-1; no clear D gene. The specimen was peripheral blood mononuclear cells (PBMCs), collected when the disease was refractory, from a patient treated with antithyroid drugs. The clonotype was recovered from a female donor with Graves disease. The CDR3 DNA sequence: TGTGCCAGCAGCTTAACGGTTGACACTGAAGCTTTCTTT. This codes for CASSLTVDTEAFF.